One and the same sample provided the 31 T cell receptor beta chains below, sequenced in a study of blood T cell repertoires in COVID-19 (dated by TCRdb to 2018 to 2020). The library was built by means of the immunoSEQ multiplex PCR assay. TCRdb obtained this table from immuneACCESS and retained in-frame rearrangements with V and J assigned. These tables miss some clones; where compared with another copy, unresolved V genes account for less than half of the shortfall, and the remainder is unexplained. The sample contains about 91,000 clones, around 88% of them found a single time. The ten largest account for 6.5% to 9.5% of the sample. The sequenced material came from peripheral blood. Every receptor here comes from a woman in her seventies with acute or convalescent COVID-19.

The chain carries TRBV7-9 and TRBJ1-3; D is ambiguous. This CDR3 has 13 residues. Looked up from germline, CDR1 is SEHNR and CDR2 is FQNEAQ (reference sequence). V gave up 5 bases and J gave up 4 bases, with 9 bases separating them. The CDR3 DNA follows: TGTGCCAGCAGCCTTTTTCCGGGAAACACCATATATTTT. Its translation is CASSLFPGNTIYF.

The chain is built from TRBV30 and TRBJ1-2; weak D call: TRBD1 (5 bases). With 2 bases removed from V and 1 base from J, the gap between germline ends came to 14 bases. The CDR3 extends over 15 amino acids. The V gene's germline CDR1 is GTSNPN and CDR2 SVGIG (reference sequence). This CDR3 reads CAWSLTPTVNYGYTF. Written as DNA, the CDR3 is TGTGCCTGGAGTTTGACCCCGACAGTTAACTATGGCTACACCTTC.

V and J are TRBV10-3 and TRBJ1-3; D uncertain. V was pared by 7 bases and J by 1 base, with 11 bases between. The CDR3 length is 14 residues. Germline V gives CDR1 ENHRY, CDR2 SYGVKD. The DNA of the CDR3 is TGTGCCATCAAAGATCTGCAGTCTGGAAACACCATATATTTT. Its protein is CAIKDLQSGNTIYF.

CDR3 DNA: TGCGCCAGCAGACAGGGCTACTACGAGCAGTACTTC. Protein: CASRQGYYEQYF. The genes are TRBV5-1 and TRBJ2-7, with D maybe TRBD1 (6 bases). The germline gives CDR1 SGHRS, CDR2 YFSETQ. The CDR3 has 12 amino acids. V dropped 5 bases and J dropped 3 bases, with 9 bases sitting between them.

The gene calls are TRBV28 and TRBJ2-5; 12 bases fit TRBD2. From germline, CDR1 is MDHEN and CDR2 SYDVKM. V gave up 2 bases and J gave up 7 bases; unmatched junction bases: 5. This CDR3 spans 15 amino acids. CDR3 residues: CASSLPSGRGGTQYF. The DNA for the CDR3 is TGTGCCAGCAGTTTACCTAGCGGGAGGGGGGGGACCCAGTACTTC.

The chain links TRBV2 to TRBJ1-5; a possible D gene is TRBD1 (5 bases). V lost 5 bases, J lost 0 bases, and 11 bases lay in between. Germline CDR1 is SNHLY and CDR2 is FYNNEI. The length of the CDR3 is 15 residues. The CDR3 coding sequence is TGTGCCAGCAGTCCCGGACACATTAGCAATCAGCCCCAGCATTTT. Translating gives CASSPGHISNQPQHF.

The CDR3 DNA is TGTGCCAGCAGTTATAGTCCTGTGGGCCGGGGCGGGGAGCTGTTTTTT. Translating it yields CASSYSPVGRGGELFF. This sequence joins TRBV11-2 and TRBJ2-2; possible D gene TRBD2, 5 bases. Per germline, CDR1 SGHAT and CDR2 FQNNGV. The CDR3 has 16 residues. The V gene lost 6 bases and the J gene lost 7 bases, with 21 bases spanning the gap. Complete variable domain (other parts from reference TRBV11-2 and TRBJ2-2): EAGVAQSPRYKIIEKRQSVAFWCNPISGHATLYWYQQILGQGPKLLIQFQNNGVVDDSQLPKDRFSAERLKGVDSTLKIQPAKLEDSAVYLCASSYSPVGRGGELFFGEGSRLTVL.

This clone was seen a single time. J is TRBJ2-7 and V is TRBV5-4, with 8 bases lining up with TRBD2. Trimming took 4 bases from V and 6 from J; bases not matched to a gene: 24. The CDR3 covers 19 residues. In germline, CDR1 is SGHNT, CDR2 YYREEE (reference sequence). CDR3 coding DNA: TGTGCCAGCAGCCCCTGGCGTCTGGGTGCTCGGGGGGGCTTTGGCGAGCAGTACTTC. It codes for CASSPWRLGARGGFGEQYF.

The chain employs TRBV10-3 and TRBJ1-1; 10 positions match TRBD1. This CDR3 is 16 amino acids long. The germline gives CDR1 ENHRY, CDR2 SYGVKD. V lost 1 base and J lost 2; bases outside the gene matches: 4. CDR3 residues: CAISELTGGANTEAFF. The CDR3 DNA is TGTGCCATCAGTGAGTTGACAGGGGGCGCAAACACTGAAGCTTTCTTT.

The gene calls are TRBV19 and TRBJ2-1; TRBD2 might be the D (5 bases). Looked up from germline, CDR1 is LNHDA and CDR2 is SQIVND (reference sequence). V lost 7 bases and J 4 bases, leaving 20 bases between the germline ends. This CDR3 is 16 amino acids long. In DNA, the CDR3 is TGTGCCAGTACCCCCCCCGGGGAAATGGGGTACAATGAGCAGTTCTTC. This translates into CASTPPGEMGYNEQFF.

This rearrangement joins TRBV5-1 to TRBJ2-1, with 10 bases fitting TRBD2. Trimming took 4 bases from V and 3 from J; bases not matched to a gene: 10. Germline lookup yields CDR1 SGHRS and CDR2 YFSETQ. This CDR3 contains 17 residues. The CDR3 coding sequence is TGCGCCAGCAGCCCGGTTAGCGGGAGGATTGTCTACAATGAGCAGTTCTTC. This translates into CASSPVSGRIVYNEQFF.

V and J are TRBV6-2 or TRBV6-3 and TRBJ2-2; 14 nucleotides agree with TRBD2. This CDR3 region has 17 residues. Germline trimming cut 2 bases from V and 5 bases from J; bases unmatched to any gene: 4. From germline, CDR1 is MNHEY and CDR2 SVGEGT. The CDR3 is CASSYGTSGSGTGELFF. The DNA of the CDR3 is TGTGCCAGCAGTTACGGGACTAGCGGGAGTGGTACCGGGGAGCTGTTTTTT.

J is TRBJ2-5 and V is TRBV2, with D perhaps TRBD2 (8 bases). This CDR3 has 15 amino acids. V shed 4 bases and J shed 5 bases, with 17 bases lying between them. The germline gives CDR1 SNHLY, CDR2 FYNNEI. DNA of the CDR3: TGTGCCAGCAGTGGATACAGGGGCGGGGGGGAGACCCAGTACTTC. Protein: CASSGYRGGGETQYF.

CDR3 in amino acids: CASSLVGGPEAFF. The CDR3 nucleotides are TGTGCCAGCAGCTTGGTCGGGGGGCCAGAAGCTTTCTTT. V and J are TRBV5-4 and TRBJ1-1, with D perhaps TRBD1 (6 bases). The V gene lost 0 bases and the J gene lost 8 bases, with 11 bases spanning the gap. This CDR3 is 13 amino acids long. Germline CDR1 reads SGHNT; CDR2 reads YYREEE (reference sequence).

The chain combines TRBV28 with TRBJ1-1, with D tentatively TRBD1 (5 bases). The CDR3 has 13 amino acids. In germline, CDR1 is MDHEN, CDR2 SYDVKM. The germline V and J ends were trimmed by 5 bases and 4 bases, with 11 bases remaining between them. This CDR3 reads CASSLGRGTEAFF. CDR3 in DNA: TGTGCCAGCAGTCTAGGGAGGGGCACTGAAGCTTTCTTT.

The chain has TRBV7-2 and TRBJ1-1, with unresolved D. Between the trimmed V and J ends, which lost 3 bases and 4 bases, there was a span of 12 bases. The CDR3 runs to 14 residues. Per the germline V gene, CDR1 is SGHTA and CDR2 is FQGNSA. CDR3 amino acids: CASSLVVGSTEAFF. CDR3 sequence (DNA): TGTGCCAGCAGCTTGGTCGTGGGGAGCACTGAAGCTTTCTTT.

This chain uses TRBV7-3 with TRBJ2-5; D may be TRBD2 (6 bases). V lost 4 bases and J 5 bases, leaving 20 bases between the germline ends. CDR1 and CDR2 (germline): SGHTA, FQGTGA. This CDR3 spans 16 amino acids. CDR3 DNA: TGTGCCAGCAGCTCCAGTTCGGGGGAGAGTCCGGAGACCCAGTACTTC. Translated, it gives CASSSSSGESPETQYF.

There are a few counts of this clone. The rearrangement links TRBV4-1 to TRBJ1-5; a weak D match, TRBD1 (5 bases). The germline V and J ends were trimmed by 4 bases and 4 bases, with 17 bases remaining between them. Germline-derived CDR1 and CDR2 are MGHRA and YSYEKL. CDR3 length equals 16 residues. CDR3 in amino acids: CASSLTSGGWNQPQHF. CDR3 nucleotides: TGCGCCAGCAGCCTTACCTCGGGGGGGTGGAATCAGCCCCAGCATTTT.

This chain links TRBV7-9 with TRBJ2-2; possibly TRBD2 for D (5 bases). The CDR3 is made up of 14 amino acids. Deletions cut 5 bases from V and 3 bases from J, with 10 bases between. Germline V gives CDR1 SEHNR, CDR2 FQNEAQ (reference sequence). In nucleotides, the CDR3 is TGTGCCAGCAGCCGCCTGGGAGACACCGGGGAGCTGTTTTTT. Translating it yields CASSRLGDTGELFF.

CDR3 in amino acids: CASRTQGSTEAFF. The CDR3 DNA sequence: TGTGCCAGCAGAACCCAGGGGTCCACTGAAGCTTTCTTT. The V and J genes are TRBV6-5 and TRBJ1-1, with D possibly TRBD1 on 6 matching bases. Trimming left V 6 bases short and J 4 bases short, with 12 bases between. This CDR3 has 13 residues. Germline V gene lookup returns CDR1 MNHEY and CDR2 SVGAGI.

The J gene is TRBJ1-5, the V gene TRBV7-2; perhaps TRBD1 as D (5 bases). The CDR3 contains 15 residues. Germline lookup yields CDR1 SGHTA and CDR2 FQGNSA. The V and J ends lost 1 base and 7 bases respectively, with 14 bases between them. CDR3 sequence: CASSLVMGGGQPQHF. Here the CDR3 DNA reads TGTGCCAGCAGCTTAGTAATGGGGGGTGGGCAGCCCCAGCATTTT. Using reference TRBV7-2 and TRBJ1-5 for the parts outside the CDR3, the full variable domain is GAGVSQSPSNKVTEKGKDVELRCDPISGHTALYWYRQSLGQGLEFLIYFQGNSAPDKSGLPSDRFSAERTGGSVSTLTIQRTQQEDSAVYLCASSLVMGGGQPQHFGDGTRLSIL.

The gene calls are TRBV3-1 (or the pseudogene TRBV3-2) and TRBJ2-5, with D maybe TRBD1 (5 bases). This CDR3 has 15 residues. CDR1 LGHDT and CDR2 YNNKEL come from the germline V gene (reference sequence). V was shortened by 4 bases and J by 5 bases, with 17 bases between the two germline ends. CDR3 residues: CASSPSTGAGETQYF. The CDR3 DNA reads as TGTGCCAGCAGCCCCTCCACGGGCGCAGGGGAGACCCAGTACTTC.

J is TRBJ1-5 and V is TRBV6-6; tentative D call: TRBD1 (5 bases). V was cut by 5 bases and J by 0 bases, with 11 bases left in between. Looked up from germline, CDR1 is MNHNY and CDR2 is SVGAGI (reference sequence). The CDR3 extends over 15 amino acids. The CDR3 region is CASSTTVNSNQPQHF. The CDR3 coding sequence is TGTGCCAGCAGTACGACAGTCAATAGCAATCAGCCCCAGCATTTT.

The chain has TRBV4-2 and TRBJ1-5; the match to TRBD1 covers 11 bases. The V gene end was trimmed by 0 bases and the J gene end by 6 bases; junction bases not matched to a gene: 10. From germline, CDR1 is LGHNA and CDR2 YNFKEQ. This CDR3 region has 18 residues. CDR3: CASSQEGQGGLGGQPQHF. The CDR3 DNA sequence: TGTGCCAGCAGCCAAGAGGGACAGGGGGGATTGGGCGGTCAGCCCCAGCATTTT.

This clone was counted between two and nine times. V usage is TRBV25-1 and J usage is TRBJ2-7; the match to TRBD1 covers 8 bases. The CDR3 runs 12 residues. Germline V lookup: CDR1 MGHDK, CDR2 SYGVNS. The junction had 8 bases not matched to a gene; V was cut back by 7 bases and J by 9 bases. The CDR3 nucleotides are TGTGCCAGCACACGGGACAGGTTAAGGCAGTACTTC. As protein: CASTRDRLRQYF.

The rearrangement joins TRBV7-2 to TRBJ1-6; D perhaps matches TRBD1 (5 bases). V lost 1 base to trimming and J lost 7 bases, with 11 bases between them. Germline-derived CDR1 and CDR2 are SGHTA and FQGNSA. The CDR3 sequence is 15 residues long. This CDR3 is CASSLEVAGNSPLHF. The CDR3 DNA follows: TGTGCCAGCAGCTTAGAGGTTGCAGGGAATTCACCCCTCCACTTT.

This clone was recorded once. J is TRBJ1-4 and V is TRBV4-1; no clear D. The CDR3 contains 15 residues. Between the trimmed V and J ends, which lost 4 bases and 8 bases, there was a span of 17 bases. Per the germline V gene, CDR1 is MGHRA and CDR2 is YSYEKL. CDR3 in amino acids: CASSPSGRAWEKLFF. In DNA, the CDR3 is TGCGCCAGCAGCCCCTCCGGGAGGGCGTGGGAAAAACTGTTTTTT.

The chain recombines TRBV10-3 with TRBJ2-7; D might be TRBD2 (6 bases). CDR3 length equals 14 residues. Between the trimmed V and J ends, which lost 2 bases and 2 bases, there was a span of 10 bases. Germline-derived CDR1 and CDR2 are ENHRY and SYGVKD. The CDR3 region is CAISERDSTYEQYF. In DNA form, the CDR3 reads TGTGCCATCAGTGAGCGGGACTCCACCTACGAGCAGTACTTC.

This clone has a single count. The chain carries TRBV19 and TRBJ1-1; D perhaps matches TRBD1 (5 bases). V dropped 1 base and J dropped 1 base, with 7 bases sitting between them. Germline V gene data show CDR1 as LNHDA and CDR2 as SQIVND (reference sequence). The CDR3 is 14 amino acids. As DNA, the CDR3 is TGTGCCAGTAGTATAGGACAGAAGAACACTGAAGCTTTCTTT. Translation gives CASSIGQKNTEAFF.

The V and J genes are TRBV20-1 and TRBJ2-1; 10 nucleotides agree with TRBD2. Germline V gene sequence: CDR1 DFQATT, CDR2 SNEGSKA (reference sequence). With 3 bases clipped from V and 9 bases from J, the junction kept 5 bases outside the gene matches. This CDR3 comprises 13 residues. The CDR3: CSASSGRWGEQFF. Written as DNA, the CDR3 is TGCAGTGCTAGTAGCGGGAGGTGGGGTGAGCAGTTCTTC.

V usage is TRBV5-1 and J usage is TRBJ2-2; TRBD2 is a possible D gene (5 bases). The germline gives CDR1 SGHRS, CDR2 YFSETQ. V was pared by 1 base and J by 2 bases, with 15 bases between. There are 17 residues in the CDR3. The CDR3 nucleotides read TGCGCCAGCAGCTTGACCGGATTAGCGAGTAACACCGGGGAGCTGTTTTTT. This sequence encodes CASSLTGLASNTGELFF.